Listed below are T cell receptor beta chains from one sample, sequenced in a study of response to subunit inactivated influenza vaccine. Each CDR3 protein gets one entry after TCRdb re-called the RT-PCR reads with MiXCR. The sample lists about 570,000 distinct CDR3 sequences; around 11% were seen once. This material consisted of PBMCs from blood, taken on the day of vaccination. Every receptor here comes from a man aged 50 to 59 who received an inactivated influenza vaccine. CDR3s include the opening cysteine and the closing phenylalanine or tryptophan. Clone sizes are shown as once, few or many counts, or a class when the clone is expanded.

abundance,v_gene,j_gene,CDR3aa
few,TRBV7-9,TRBJ2-7,CASSSPTTPTEQYF
many,TRBV10-3,TRBJ1-1,CAISEDRAYTEAFF
few,TRBV20-1,TRBJ1-5,CSARDRTRARNSNQPQHF
few,TRBV3-1,TRBJ2-7,CASSDLTSKYF
few,TRBV4-1,TRBJ2-2,CASRLTNRNTGELFF
few,TRBV5-1,TRBJ1-4,CASSLAWGGSTELFF
few,TRBV6-5,TRBJ2-4,CASSYLPGQTILAKNIQYF
few,TRBV6-1,TRBJ1-2,CASSDSGTGGSGYTF
few,TRBV29-1,TRBJ2-1,CSVLRDREYNEQFF
few,TRBV5-1,TRBJ2-5,CASSGLAVQETQYF
few,TRBV5-1,TRBJ2-4,CASSVLPGQGAKNIQYF
few,TRBV6-2/TRBV6-3,TRBJ2-7,CASSYSTWRSYEQYF